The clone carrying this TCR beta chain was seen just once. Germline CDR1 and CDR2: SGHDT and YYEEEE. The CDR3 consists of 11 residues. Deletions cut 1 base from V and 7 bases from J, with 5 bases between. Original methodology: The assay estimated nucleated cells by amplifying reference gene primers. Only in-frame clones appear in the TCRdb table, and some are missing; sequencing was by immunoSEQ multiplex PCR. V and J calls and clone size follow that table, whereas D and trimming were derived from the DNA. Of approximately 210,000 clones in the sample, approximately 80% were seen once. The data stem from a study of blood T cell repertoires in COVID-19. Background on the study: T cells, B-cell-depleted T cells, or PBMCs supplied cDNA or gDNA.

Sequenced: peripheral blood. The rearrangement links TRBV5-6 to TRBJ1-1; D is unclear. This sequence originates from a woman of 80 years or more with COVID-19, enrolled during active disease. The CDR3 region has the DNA TGTGCCAGCAGCTTGTTCAATGAAGCTTTCTTT. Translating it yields CASSLFNEAFF.